This entry concerns a single T cell receptor beta chain. The antigen it binds to is not known. No base-level quality is on record; no much larger clone is a single base apart. The data belong to a study of CD8+ T cells in alopecia areata (dated by TCRdb to 2017 to 2018). Some background on the complete study: The treated patients took part in an open-label pilot trial in which moderate-to-severe alopecia areata was treated with oral tofacitinib at 5 to 10 mg twice daily. Patients stayed on tofacitinib for 6 to 18 months and then had 6 months of follow-up off drug so that delayed response and recurrence could be assessed. Disease severity in treated patients was measured with the SALT score, which quantifies the percentage of affected scalp surface area. In both human patients and the C3H/HeJ mouse model, the study applied high-throughput TCRbeta sequencing to look at T cell clonal expansion in alopecia areata. On the human side, TCRbeta sequencing was run on scalp tissue and on sorted CD4+ and CD8+ peripheral blood T cells from healthy controls and from alopecia areata patients with either patchy or totalis/universalis disease. Patients on tofacitinib were biopsied at baseline and after 4 and 24 weeks of treatment, and several of the patients also had a later scalp biopsy. Clonality in the scalp was compared among normal scalp (n=4), patchy alopecia areata scalp (n=8), and alopecia totalis/universalis scalp (n=8). RNA came from the PAXgene miRNA kit for fixed scalp, the miRNeasy kit for PBMCs, and the RNeasy kit for mouse skin. TCRbeta CDR3 regions were amplified by immunoSEQ multiplex PCR with 35 Vbeta forward and 13 Jbeta reverse primers. Study-wide conclusions, independent of this receptor: Compared with normal scalp, lesional scalp, particularly in alopecia totalis/universalis, had higher clonality and more expanded CD8+ clones, which suggests antigenic drive. Tofacitinib significantly lowered scalp clonality and the number of expanded CD8+ clones among the top 100 scalp clones. Because the treated cohort was small and included a single nonresponder, larger studies are needed to assess links between baseline CD8+ expansion and response. Compared with mice, TCR sequences shared between patients were less clear, possibly partly because of HLA diversity across the patient population. During tofacitinib treatment, many expanded lesional clones remained in scalp and blood, and this persistence may partly explain relapse after treatment is stopped. Unlike mouse skin, which is dominated by gammadelta T cells, normal human skin has resident alphabeta T cells that are also sequenced, and this complicates analysis of the scalp TCR repertoire.

The intended sense of this specimen's time point label: about 4 weeks on oral tofacitinib. The treatment or condition label for this specimen denotes: oral pan-JAK inhibitor, 5-10 mg twice daily. Lesional scalp punch biopsies and peripheral blood were collected from alopecia areata patients. PBMCs were separated by density centrifugation and stained for CD3, CD4 and CD8, after which CD4+ and CD8+ T cells were sorted on a FACSAria. Receptors were amplified or captured by the immunoSEQ multiplex PCR assay. RNA was extracted from all samples and reverse transcribed into cDNA, which served as template for TCR sequencing. SuperScript III was used for first-strand cDNA synthesis, primed with a 2:1 mix of oligo-dT and random hexamers. A synthetic immune receptor repertoire was used to measure amplification bias, and any remaining bias was corrected computationally. In the authors' own workflow: Raw reads were preprocessed to remove errors, and CDR3 was defined according to IMGT conventions as the region from the conserved cysteine to phenylalanine. Clonality was computed as 1 minus the Shannon entropy, with the entropy normalized by log2 of the number of productive unique TCRs. Whether scalp clones were CD4 or CD8 was inferred by matching scalp TCRbeta sequences against CD4 and CD8 repertoires sorted from blood. Here the immuneACCESS table is served through TCRdb, limited to in-frame sequences with V and J called. Missing clones are a known gap in these copies; in checked studies unresolved V genes cover under half, and the rest lacks a known reason. V, J and clone size derive from that table, while D and trimming were established from the DNA sequence. In this sample the table shows about 130,000 clones, 50% to 65% of which occur a single time. The top ten clones comprise roughly 15% of the sample.

Germline trimming: 4 bases from V, 7 bases from J; junction bases outside gene matches: 7. The germline V gene (reference sequence) gives CDR1 as SGHNT and CDR2 as YYREEE. The CDR3 runs 13 amino acids, cysteine and phenylalanine included. Only the CDR3 region is kept as DNA, spanning 39 bases read in frame from base 1. This specimen was CD8+ T cells sorted from blood, taken at week 4, from a patient treated with tofacitinib. The sequence is built from TRBV5-4 and TRBJ1-1, with 7 bases in between that match TRBD1. This TCR derives from a human donor with alopecia areata. DNA sequence: TGTGCCAGCAGCGAATACAGGGGAGGTGAAGCTTTCTTT. Translation gives CASSEYRGGEAFF.